This T cell receptor (beta chain) is drawn from a study of blood T cell repertoires in COVID-19. Study-level background: Samples taken during acute and convalescent COVID-19 were collected in the United States, Italy and Spain. T cells, B-cell-depleted T cells, or PBMCs provided the cDNA or gDNA that served as material.

Adults between about 18 and 95 years of age took part from 20 to 25 US areas. The sample holds one count of this clone. Method: immunoSEQ multiplex PCR; TCRdb's copy keeps in-frame clones and lacks some. The data contain a few hundred thousand clones, more than 80% of them singletons. Sequenced: PBMCs or T cells enriched from blood (not recorded which). This clonotype was sampled from a woman aged 18-30 years who had recovered from COVID-19.

CDR3 in amino acids: CASSQESLLGQGYYEQYF. The CDR3 DNA reads as TGCGCCAGCAGCCAAGAAAGCTTGCTGGGACAGGGGTATTACGAGCAGTACTTC. This rearrangement joins TRBV4-1 to TRBJ2-7; 10 bases are a match to TRBD1. CDR3 size: 18 residues. Germline CDR1 and CDR2: MGHRA and YSYEKL. V lost 0 bases to trimming and J lost 4 bases; unmatched junction nucleotides: 12.